This entry lists 11 T cell receptor beta chains sequenced from one sample in a study of blood T cell repertoires in COVID-19. The assay was immunoSEQ multiplex PCR, and TCRdb's table has in-frame clones only and misses some. The sample records roughly 16,000 clones, around 82% being singletons. Sequencing was carried out using peripheral blood. These receptors all stem from a man aged 60 to 69 with active or convalescent COVID-19.

The CDR3 DNA sequence: TGCGCCAGCAGCTCGGGGGGTGGGACTAGCGCTAACAATGAGCAGTTCTTC. Encoded protein: CASSSGGGTSANNEQFF. V and J are TRBV5-1 and TRBJ2-1; 10 bases are shared with TRBD2. This CDR3 contains 17 residues. Germline trimming cut 3 bases from V and 5 bases from J; bases unmatched to any gene: 11. Germline V lookup: CDR1 SGHRS, CDR2 YFSETQ. Supplemented by reference TRBV5-1 and TRBJ2-1, the full variable domain reads KAGVTQTPRYLIKTRGQQVTLSCSPISGHRSVSWYQQTPGQGLQFLFEYFSETQRNKGNFPGRFSGRQFSNSRSEMNVSTLELGDSALYLCASSSGGGTSANNEQFFGPGTRLTVL.

J is TRBJ2-1 and V is TRBV29-1, with a possible D match to TRBD2 (6 bases). The CDR3 consists of 13 residues. Trimming took 6 bases from V and 10 from J, leaving 19 bases between them. Germline V gives CDR1 SQVTM, CDR2 ANQGSEA. CDR3 coding DNA: TGCAGCGTCTGGGCAGGAGGGCGGGCGGAGCAGTTCTTC. Protein product: CSVWAGGRAEQFF.

J is TRBJ1-3 and V is TRBV30; D is unclear. The CDR3 is 14 amino acids. Between the trimmed V and J ends, which lost 4 bases and 0 bases, there was a span of 10 bases. Germline V gene sequence: CDR1 GTSNPN, CDR2 SVGIG (reference sequence). The CDR3 region is CAWMRLNSGNTIYF. DNA of the CDR3: TGTGCCTGGATGCGCCTAAACTCTGGAAACACCATATATTTT.

The chain's CDR3 is CASSLDRADYGYTF. CDR3 coding DNA: TGTGCCAGCAGTCTGGACAGGGCCGACTATGGCTACACCTTC. J is TRBJ1-2 and V is TRBV2; TRBD1 aligns across 8 bases. From germline, CDR1 is SNHLY and CDR2 FYNNEI. The CDR3 length is 14 residues. The V segment lost 5 bases and the J segment 3 bases; nucleotides outside the gene matches: 5.

The V and J genes are TRBV19 and TRBJ2-5, with a weak D call TRBD1 (6 bases). V was clipped by 6 bases and J by 2 bases, with 10 bases between them. The CDR3 has 13 amino acids. Germline assignment: CDR1 LNHDA and CDR2 SQIVND (reference sequence). Here the CDR3 reads CASSRTVQETQYF. The CDR3 nucleotides read TGTGCCAGTAGCCGGACAGTTCAAGAGACCCAGTACTTC.

The J gene is TRBJ2-3, the V gene TRBV4-1; 8 bases agree with TRBD2. CDR1 MGHRA and CDR2 YSYEKL come from the germline V gene. Trimming cost V 6 bases and J 3 bases; bases outside gene matches: 11. The CDR3 covers 16 residues. The DNA for the CDR3 is TGCGCCAGCAGTCCGGGAAGCGGGAGTGTGACAGATACGCAGTATTTT. Residues: CASSPGSGSVTDTQYF.

The count of this clone is one. The rearrangement links TRBV19 to TRBJ1-6, with TRBD1 matching 8 bases. V shed 6 bases and J 4 bases; nucleotides not matched to a gene: 5. The CDR3 contains 15 residues. The germline V gene has CDR1 LNHDA and CDR2 SQIVND (reference sequence). The CDR3 here is CASSLGQGYNSPLHF. As DNA, the CDR3 is TGTGCCAGTAGCTTAGGACAGGGATATAATTCACCCCTCCACTTT.

J is TRBJ1-6 and V is TRBV27, with TRBD1 as a possible D gene (5 bases). Trimming removed 4 bases from V and 9 bases from J, with 10 bases in between. Germline values: CDR1 MNHEY, CDR2 SMNVEV (reference sequence). This CDR3 spans 13 amino acids. CDR3 DNA sequence: TGTGCCAGCAGTTCGGACATTTCTTCACCCCTCCACTTT. It encodes CASSSDISSPLHF.

The V gene is TRBV19, the J gene TRBJ2-1; D gene uncertain. Deletions cut 4 bases from V and 0 bases from J, with 13 bases between. Germline V gives CDR1 LNHDA, CDR2 SQIVND (reference sequence). The CDR3 spans 16 residues. The CDR3 region has the DNA TGTGCCAGTAGTACACAGTCCCATAGCTCCTACAATGAGCAGTTCTTC. Translation gives CASSTQSHSSYNEQFF.

V usage is TRBV11-1 and J usage is TRBJ2-5, with 7 bases aligning to TRBD2. The CDR3 covers 14 residues. In germline, CDR1 is SGHAT, CDR2 FQDESV (reference sequence). The junction had 7 bases not matched to a gene; V was cut back by 5 bases and J by 4 bases. The CDR3 coding sequence is TGTGCCAGCAGCCGGACTAGTTCAGGAGAGACCCAGTACTTC. It codes for CASSRTSSGETQYF.

Worth noting for this clone: In the same sample, other DNA sequences code for this CDR3. This chain links TRBV21-1 with TRBJ2-7; whether TRBD2, the table's D call, matches the DNA was not checked. TRBV21-1 is tagged as a pseudogene. The CDR3 spans 20 residues. This CDR3 reads CASSKNLRNYGREAHYEQYF. In DNA, the CDR3 is TGTGCCAGCAGCAAAAACCTGAGGAATTACGGAAGGGAGGCCCATTACGAGCAGTACTTC.